The 25 T cell receptor beta chains in this list originate from one sample, sequenced in a study of vaccination and CD4 T cells after COVID-19. Antigens for these TCRs are unknown. Specified treatment: roughly 10-day PBMC culture with coronavirus spike peptide pools or control peptides (ViraFEST assay). Oncomine TCR Beta short-read sequencing was applied to DNA from cultured CD4+ T cells. TCRdb reprocessed the PCR reads via MiXCR and lists one record per CDR3 protein. The data show 15,000 to 20,000 distinct CDR3 sequences, with almost 40% seen just once and approximately 8.4% held by the top ten. Sample: CD4+ T cells from blood, cultured in vitro. These receptor sequences come from a human donor who had recovered from COVID-19.

CDR3 sequence (DNA): TGTGCCAGCAGCGCGAGACAGGGAGCTAATGAAAAACTGTTTTTT. This codes for CASSARQGANEKLFF. The chain carries TRBV5-4 and TRBJ1-4; TRBD1 agrees at 7 bases. This CDR3 region has 15 residues. The junction had 6 bases not matched to a gene; V was cut back by 4 bases and J by 3 bases. CDR1 SGHNT and CDR2 YYREEE come from the germline V gene (reference sequence). The whole variable domain, remainder taken from reference TRBV5-4 and TRBJ1-4, is ETGVTQSPTHLIKTRGQQVTLRCSSQSGHNTVSWYQQALGQGPQFIFQYYREEENGRGNFPPRFSGLQFPNYSSELNVNALELDDSALYLCASSARQGANEKLFFGSGTQLSVL.

The J gene is TRBJ2-1, the V gene TRBV28, with a possible D match to TRBD2 (5 bases). CDR3 length: 13 amino acids. V was clipped by 6 bases and J by 4 bases, with 10 bases between them. The germline gives CDR1 MDHEN, CDR2 SYDVKM. The CDR3 is CASSPRTYNEQFF. The CDR3 DNA sequence: TGTGCCAGCAGCCCGCGGACTTACAATGAGCAGTTCTTC.

A few counts support this clonotype. The V gene is TRBV6-1, the J gene TRBJ1-5; weak D call: TRBD1 (5 bases). Germline V gene data show CDR1 as MNHNS and CDR2 as SASEGT. The V end was cut by 4 bases, the J end by 4 bases, with 17 bases between. The length of the CDR3 is 16 residues. The CDR3 region has the DNA TGTGCCAGCAGTGCCCTTTTGAAGGGGAGAAATCAGCCCCAGCATTTT. It translates to CASSALLKGRNQPQHF.

The J gene is TRBJ2-1, the V gene TRBV19; D remains unclear. This CDR3 comprises 12 residues. The germline V and J ends were trimmed by 6 bases and 7 bases, with 10 bases remaining between them. The germline V gene encodes CDR1 LNHDA and CDR2 SQIVND (reference sequence). The CDR3 bases are TGTGCCAGTAGCTCCCTTGGGAATGAGCAGTTCTTC. It yields the protein CASSSLGNEQFF.

V usage is TRBV7-8 and J usage is TRBJ2-3, with 12 bases matching TRBD2. The length of the CDR3 is 17 residues. Per germline, CDR1 SGHVS and CDR2 FQNEAQ. V gave up 1 base and J gave up 2 bases; unmatched junction bases: 4. Here the CDR3 DNA reads TGTGCCAGCAGCTTAGGGCGGACTAGCGGGAACACAGATACGCAGTATTTT. Translated: CASSLGRTSGNTDTQYF.

The chain joins TRBV7-2 to TRBJ2-1; 7 bases are shared with TRBD2. This CDR3 is 17 amino acids long. Unmatched junction bases numbered 15, after V lost 3 bases and J lost 7 bases. CDR1 and CDR2 from the germline V gene are SGHTA and FQGNSA. The CDR3 loop is CASSFARREWGGNEQFF. DNA for the CDR3: TGTGCCAGCAGCTTTGCCCGGCGGGAGTGGGGGGGAAATGAGCAGTTCTTC.

In this sample, this clonotype turned up a few times. This rearrangement joins TRBV30 to TRBJ1-2; D remains ambiguous. V dropped 2 bases and J dropped 2 bases, with 15 bases sitting between them. The CDR3 consists of 15 residues. Per the germline V gene, CDR1 is GTSNPN and CDR2 is SVGIG (reference sequence). The CDR3 region has the DNA TGTGCCTGGAGTCCCCACATCGTCTTCAACTATGGCTACACCTTC. Amino acids: CAWSPHIVFNYGYTF.

In its sample, this clonotype was seen a few times. V and J are TRBV25-1 and TRBJ2-7, with TRBD2 matching 8 bases. Losses at the gene ends were 6 bases for V and 0 bases for J; bases not matched to a gene: 7. The CDR3 is 15 amino acids. Per germline, CDR1 MGHDK and CDR2 SYGVNS. CDR3 in DNA: TGTGCCAGCAGCGACCTTAGCGGGACCTCCTACGAGCAGTACTTC. Amino acids: CASSDLSGTSYEQYF.

CDR3 in DNA: TGCGCCAGCAGAAAACTAGCGGGAGGGCCCGAGGATACGCAGTATTTT. Its translation: CASRKLAGGPEDTQYF. This chain links TRBV5-1 with TRBJ2-3; 13 positions agree with TRBD2. After removal of 5 bases from V and 6 bases from J, the junction contained 9 bases not matched to a gene. Germline CDR1 SGHRS, CDR2 YFSETQ. There are 16 residues in the CDR3.

V usage is TRBV2 and J usage is TRBJ2-3; D unresolved. The CDR3 loop spans 16 amino acids. V was clipped by 4 bases and J by 5 bases, with 19 bases between them. From germline, CDR1 is SNHLY and CDR2 FYNNEI. DNA for the CDR3: TGTGCCAGCAGTGCCCGTCTCGCCTTATCAGGAGATACGCAGTATTTT. Translated: CASSARLALSGDTQYF.

This sequence joins TRBV24-1 and TRBJ2-7; D gene unclear. Germline-derived CDR1 and CDR2 are KGHDR and SFDVKD. Trimming stripped 3 bases from V and 4 bases from J, with 9 bases between. This CDR3 is built from 13 residues. CDR3 bases: TGTGCCACCAGTGATCCTGACTCGTACGAGCAGTACTTC. Protein product: CATSDPDSYEQYF.

The chain joins TRBV4-2 to TRBJ2-7; D could derive from TRBD1 or TRBD2 (5 bases each). The CDR3 consists of 16 residues. Germline lookup yields CDR1 LGHNA and CDR2 YNFKEQ. V dropped 0 bases and J dropped 0 bases, with 12 bases sitting between them. CDR3 in amino acids: CASSQEGTGPSYEQYF. The CDR3 DNA reads TGTGCCAGCAGCCAAGAAGGGACGGGTCCCTCCTACGAGCAGTACTTC.

This clonotype has only a few counts. The chain joins TRBV20-1 to TRBJ1-3, with D hard to call. Germline-derived CDR1 and CDR2 are DFQATT and SNEGSKA (reference sequence). The CDR3 contains 13 residues. Trimming stripped 6 bases from V and 0 bases from J, with 9 bases between. The CDR3 sequence is CSAKTNSGNTIYF. The CDR3 DNA reads TGCAGTGCAAAGACAAACTCTGGAAACACCATATATTTT.

This clonotype was observed a few times. This chain links TRBV2 with TRBJ2-5; no clear D. Deletions cut 5 bases from V and 4 bases from J, with 14 bases between. This CDR3 contains 14 residues. The V gene's germline CDR1 is SNHLY and CDR2 FYNNEI. CDR3 amino acids: CASSPTAPPETQYF. CDR3 nucleotide sequence: TGTGCCAGCAGTCCCACGGCCCCGCCAGAGACCCAGTACTTC.

The chain uses TRBV12-3 or TRBV12-4 and TRBJ1-5, with D possibly being TRBD1 (6 bases). Trimming removed 5 bases from V and 4 bases from J, with 9 bases in between. This CDR3 has 13 residues. The CDR3 DNA follows: TGTGCCAGCAGTGCCCAGGGGAATCAGCCCCAGCATTTT. It codes for CASSAQGNQPQHF.

The CDR3, as DNA: TGTGCCATCAGTGAAAGGGCGTCTGGGGCCAACGTCCTGACTTTC. Translating it yields CAISERASGANVLTF. This rearrangement joins TRBV10-3 to TRBJ2-6; D gene unclear. In germline, CDR1 is ENHRY, CDR2 SYGVKD. The ends were cut back, 3 bases at V and 1 base at J, with 7 bases in the middle. This CDR3 contains 15 residues.

This clonotype was seen a few times. The chain is built from TRBV7-9 and TRBJ2-1, with D perhaps assigned TRBD1 or TRBD2 (8 bases each). The CDR3 totals 20 residues. Trimming pared 1 base from V and 6 bases from J, leaving 28 bases between. CDR1 and CDR2 from the germline V gene are SEHNR and FQNEAQ (reference sequence). The chain's CDR3 is CASSLGGRGRVSGNTNEQFF. Written as DNA, the CDR3 is TGTGCCAGCAGCTTAGGAGGCAGGGGGCGGGTTAGCGGGAATACCAATGAGCAGTTCTTC.

The chain recombines TRBV10-3 with TRBJ2-2; a possible D gene is TRBD2 (5 bases). Trimming removed 2 bases at V and 0 bases at J, with 10 bases between. This CDR3 spans 16 amino acids. The germline CDR1 and CDR2 sequences are ENHRY and SYGVKD. The CDR3 DNA reads TGTGCCATCAGTGAGGACGGGATTTCGAACACCGGGGAGCTGTTTTTT. Protein sequence: CAISEDGISNTGELFF.

V usage is TRBV28 and J usage is TRBJ1-2; D gene unclear. The V end was cut by 3 bases, the J end by 1 base, with 9 bases between. Germline CDR1 MDHEN, CDR2 SYDVKM. The CDR3 length is 14 residues. CDR3 nucleotides: TGTGCCAGCAGTTTCCCGACCGGTAACTATGGCTACACCTTC. Translated: CASSFPTGNYGYTF.

The rearrangement uses TRBV20-1 and TRBJ2-7, with D unresolved. Trimming pared 3 bases from V and 0 bases from J, leaving 12 bases between. Germline loops: CDR1 DFQATT, CDR2 SNEGSKA (reference sequence). The CDR3 sequence is 14 residues long. CDR3 in amino acids: CSASKGLSSYEQYF. CDR3 bases: TGCAGTGCTAGTAAGGGCTTAAGCTCCTACGAGCAGTACTTC.

The V call is TRBV3-1, the J call TRBJ2-7, with TRBD2 matching over 13 bases. The V gene end was trimmed by 0 bases and the J gene end by 9 bases; junction bases not matched to a gene: 8. This CDR3 comprises 16 residues. Germline V CDR1 and CDR2: LGHDT, YNNKEL (reference sequence). The CDR3 here is CASSQDLGLAGVGQYF. Written as DNA, the CDR3 is TGTGCCAGCAGCCAAGATCTAGGACTAGCGGGAGTGGGGCAGTACTTC.

The table lists this clonotype with a few counts. V is TRBV20-1 and J is TRBJ2-2; D remains ambiguous. There are 13 residues in the CDR3. Trimming left V 0 bases short and J 1 base short, with 3 bases between. From germline, CDR1 is DFQATT and CDR2 SNEGSKA (reference sequence). In nucleotides, the CDR3 is TGCAGTGCTAGAGAACAGAACACCGGGGAGCTGTTTTTT. Residues: CSAREQNTGELFF.

This clonotype was observed a handful of times. The genes are TRBV20-1 and TRBJ1-2; possibly TRBD1 for D (6 bases). Germline CDR1 is DFQATT and CDR2 is SNEGSKA (reference sequence). V dropped 0 bases and J dropped 8 bases, with 19 bases sitting between them. This CDR3 spans 15 amino acids. The CDR3 spells CSARDPTGTTEGYTF. As DNA, the CDR3 is TGCAGTGCTAGAGACCCGACAGGAACGACTGAAGGCTACACCTTC.

This sequence joins TRBV27 and TRBJ1-4, with 11 bases identical to TRBD1. Losses at the gene ends were 3 bases for V and 7 bases for J; bases not matched to a gene: 13. Germline assignment: CDR1 MNHEY and CDR2 SMNVEV (reference sequence). The CDR3 totals 18 residues. For the CDR3, the DNA is TGTGCCAGCAGTTTGACCGGGACAGGGGGTAGATGGAGTGAAAAACTGTTTTTT. This gives the protein CASSLTGTGGRWSEKLFF.

This chain links TRBV4-1 with TRBJ1-2; the match to TRBD1 covers 7 bases. The ends lost 4 bases at V and 1 base at J; junction bases unmatched: 18. CDR1 and CDR2 (germline): MGHRA, YSYEKL. The CDR3 extends over 19 amino acids. The chain's CDR3 is CASSRGVYETGTDNYGYTF. The DNA of the CDR3 is TGCGCCAGCAGCCGGGGCGTTTACGAAACCGGGACAGATAACTATGGCTACACCTTC.